Listed below are T cell receptor beta chains from one sample, sequenced in a study of T cell responses to AZD1222 COVID-19 vaccine. Sequencing used immunoSEQ multiplex PCR; TCRdb keeps in-frame clones, though not all of them. The sample has about 120,000 clones, about 90% seen once. The sample in question was peripheral blood, obtained 28 days after the second AZD1222 dose. The source is an adult who received the AZD1222 COVID-19 vaccine. CDR3s include the opening cysteine and the closing phenylalanine or tryptophan. The order of the fields is V gene, J gene, CDR3 protein.

V gene: TRBV6-5; J gene: TRBJ1-1; CDR3 protein: CASNGGTEAFF
V gene: TRBV7-9; J gene: TRBJ1-1; CDR3 protein: CASTKIPGEAFF
V gene: TRBV11-1; J gene: TRBJ1-2; CDR3 protein: CASSYDRAYGYTF
V gene: TRBV11-2; J gene: TRBJ1-3; CDR3 protein: CASSPGFGDSGNTIYF
V gene: TRBV28; J gene: TRBJ2-7; CDR3 protein: CASSSLDRGGEQYF
V gene: TRBV5-1; J gene: TRBJ1-1; CDR3 protein: CASSLGPTNTEAFF
V gene: TRBV7-3; J gene: TRBJ1-1; CDR3 protein: CASSPGQENTEAFF
V gene: TRBV11-3; J gene: TRBJ2-7; CDR3 protein: CASSLEGPPSGYEQYF
V gene: TRBV27; J gene: TRBJ2-4; CDR3 protein: CASSRGQINIQYF
V gene: TRBV5-6; J gene: TRBJ2-5; CDR3 protein: CASSQTSGAQETQYF
V gene: TRBV4-1; J gene: TRBJ1-2; CDR3 protein: CASSQDSPGGVNGYTF
V gene: TRBV19; J gene: TRBJ1-2; CDR3 protein: CASTSSQGDRGGYTF
V gene: TRBV3-1/TRBV3-2; J gene: TRBJ2-1; CDR3 protein: CASSPAQYSVNEQFF
V gene: TRBV19; J gene: TRBJ1-6; CDR3 protein: CASSLRGFVDSPLHF
V gene: TRBV7-9; J gene: TRBJ2-5; CDR3 protein: CASTLGGTETQYF
V gene: TRBV7-9; J gene: TRBJ1-1; CDR3 protein: CASSVDSPNTEAFF
V gene: TRBV19; J gene: TRBJ1-1; CDR3 protein: CASSGGRNTEAFF
V gene: TRBV19; J gene: TRBJ1-2; CDR3 protein: CASSALRGYTF
V gene: TRBV25-1; J gene: TRBJ2-1; CDR3 protein: CASSELGLGGYNEQFF
V gene: TRBV3-1/TRBV3-2; J gene: TRBJ1-2; CDR3 protein: CASSQVLGGTGEVGYTF
V gene: TRBV27; J gene: TRBJ1-1; CDR3 protein: CASSPTGTGEAFF
V gene: TRBV13; J gene: TRBJ2-1; CDR3 protein: CASRSGGAGGPSYNEQFF
V gene: TRBV7-9; J gene: TRBJ2-7; CDR3 protein: CASSSPLSYEQYF
V gene: TRBV5-5; J gene: TRBJ1-5; CDR3 protein: CAQDWGCNQPQHF
V gene: TRBV11-3; J gene: TRBJ2-7; CDR3 protein: CASTHGLAGSYEQYF
V gene: TRBV4-2; J gene: TRBJ2-2; CDR3 protein: CASSQVLAGALANTGELFF
V gene: TRBV28; J gene: TRBJ2-7; CDR3 protein: CASSLSRGLYEQYF
V gene: TRBV5-1; J gene: TRBJ2-2; CDR3 protein: CASSFGGSYPNTGELFF
V gene: TRBV29-1; J gene: TRBJ1-6; CDR3 protein: CSVRVEANSPLHF
V gene: TRBV6-1; J gene: TRBJ1-5; CDR3 protein: CASSEQGFSNQPQHF
V gene: TRBV7-9; J gene: TRBJ1-2; CDR3 protein: CASSSQGLSNYGYTF
V gene: TRBV5-1; J gene: TRBJ1-1; CDR3 protein: CASSLAPGRTNTEAFF
V gene: TRBV5-4; J gene: TRBJ1-2; CDR3 protein: CASSLETGQFYGYTF
V gene: TRBV7-9; J gene: TRBJ1-1; CDR3 protein: CASSLDLGGAGTEAFF
V gene: TRBV27; J gene: TRBJ1-2; CDR3 protein: CASRTGLGGYTF
V gene: TRBV24-1; J gene: TRBJ2-1; CDR3 protein: CATRSGSTSSYNEQFF
V gene: TRBV27; J gene: TRBJ2-1; CDR3 protein: CASRPKTDTTTDSYNEQFF
V gene: TRBV7-3; J gene: TRBJ2-3; CDR3 protein: CASSPRSPGDTQYF
V gene: TRBV9; J gene: TRBJ2-2; CDR3 protein: CASSPGQSNTGELFF
V gene: TRBV19; J gene: TRBJ2-7; CDR3 protein: CASSIWASGTYEQYF
V gene: TRBV11-2; J gene: TRBJ1-1; CDR3 protein: CASSFGGDTEAFF
V gene: TRBV28; J gene: TRBJ2-7; CDR3 protein: CASSPRSQSYEQYF
V gene: TRBV18; J gene: TRBJ1-5; CDR3 protein: CASSPGPPYSNQPQHF
V gene: TRBV6-6; J gene: TRBJ2-7; CDR3 protein: CASSSPGLRYEQYF
V gene: TRBV5-1; J gene: TRBJ1-4; CDR3 protein: CASSLADGGAATNEKLFF
V gene: TRBV3-1/TRBV3-2; J gene: TRBJ2-4; CDR3 protein: CASSQGLPGQAKNIQYF
V gene: TRBV18; J gene: TRBJ1-4; CDR3 protein: CASSPGTGLGKLFF
V gene: TRBV6-5; J gene: TRBJ2-2; CDR3 protein: CASIWTGGNTGELFF
V gene: TRBV6-5; J gene: TRBJ2-3; CDR3 protein: CASTSGQSSTDTQYF
V gene: TRBV24-1; J gene: TRBJ2-7; CDR3 protein: CATSDLRGAFHEQYF
V gene: TRBV25-1; J gene: TRBJ1-2; CDR3 protein: CASSELGDGANYGYTF
V gene: TRBV27; J gene: TRBJ2-5; CDR3 protein: CASSLTGMGQETQYF
V gene: TRBV7-8; J gene: TRBJ2-3; CDR3 protein: CASSLTSGKTDTQYF